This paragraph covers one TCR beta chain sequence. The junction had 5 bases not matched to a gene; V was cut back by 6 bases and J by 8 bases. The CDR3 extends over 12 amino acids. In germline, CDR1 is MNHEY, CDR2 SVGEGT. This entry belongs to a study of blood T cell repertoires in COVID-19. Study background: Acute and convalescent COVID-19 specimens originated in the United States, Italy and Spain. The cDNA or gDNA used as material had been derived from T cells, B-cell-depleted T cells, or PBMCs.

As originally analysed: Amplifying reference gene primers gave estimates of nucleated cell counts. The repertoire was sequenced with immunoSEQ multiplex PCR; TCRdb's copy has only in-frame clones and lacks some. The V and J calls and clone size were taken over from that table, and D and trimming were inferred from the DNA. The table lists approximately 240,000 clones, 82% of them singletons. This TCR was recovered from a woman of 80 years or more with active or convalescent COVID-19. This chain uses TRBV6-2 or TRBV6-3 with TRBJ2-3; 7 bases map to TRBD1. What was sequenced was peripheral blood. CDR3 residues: CASRPDRVTQYF. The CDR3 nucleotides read TGTGCCAGCAGGCCTGACAGGGTTACGCAGTATTTT.